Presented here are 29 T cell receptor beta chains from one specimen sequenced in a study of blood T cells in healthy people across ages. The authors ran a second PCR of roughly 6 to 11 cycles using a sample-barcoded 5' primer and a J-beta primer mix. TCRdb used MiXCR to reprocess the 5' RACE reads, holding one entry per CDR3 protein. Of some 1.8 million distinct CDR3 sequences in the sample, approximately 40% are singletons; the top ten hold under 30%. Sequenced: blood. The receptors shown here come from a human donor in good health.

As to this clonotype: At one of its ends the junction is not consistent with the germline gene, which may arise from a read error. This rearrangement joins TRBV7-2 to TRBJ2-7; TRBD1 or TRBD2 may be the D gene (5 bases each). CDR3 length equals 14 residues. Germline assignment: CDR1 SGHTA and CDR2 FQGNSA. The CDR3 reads CVSSFRRMGDEQYF. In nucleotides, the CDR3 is TGTGTCAGCAGCTTCCGGAGGATGGGGGACGAGCAGTACTTC.

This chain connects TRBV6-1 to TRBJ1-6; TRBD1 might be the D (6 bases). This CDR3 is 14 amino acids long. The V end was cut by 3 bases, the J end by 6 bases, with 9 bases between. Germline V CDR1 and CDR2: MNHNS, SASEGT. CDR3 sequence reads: CASSEARGNSPLHF. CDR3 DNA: TGTGCCAGCAGTGAGGCCAGGGGTAATTCACCCCTCCACTTT.

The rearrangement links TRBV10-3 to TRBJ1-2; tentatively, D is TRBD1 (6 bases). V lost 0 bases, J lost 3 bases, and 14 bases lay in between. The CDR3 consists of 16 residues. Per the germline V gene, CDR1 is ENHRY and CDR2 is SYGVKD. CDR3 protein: CAISESKGGNDYGYTF. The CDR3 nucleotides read TGTGCCATCAGTGAGTCGAAGGGGGGAAACGACTATGGCTACACCTTC.

This CDR3 reads CASSQGARLETQYF. The DNA of the CDR3 is TGTGCCAGCAGCCAAGGCGCGAGACTGGAGACCCAGTACTTC. The V call is TRBV4-2, the J call TRBJ2-5; D is uncertain. CDR1 is LGHNA and CDR2 is YNFKEQ in the germline V gene. This CDR3 comprises 14 residues. V was trimmed by 1 base and J by 5 bases, leaving 11 bases between them.

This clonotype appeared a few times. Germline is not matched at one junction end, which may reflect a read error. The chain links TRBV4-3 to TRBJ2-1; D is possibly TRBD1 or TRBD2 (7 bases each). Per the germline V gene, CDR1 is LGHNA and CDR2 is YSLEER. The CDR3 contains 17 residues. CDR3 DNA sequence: TGCGCCAGCAGCCAAGATCCAGGGGGGGGGCCAAACAATGAGCGGTTCTTC. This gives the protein CASSQDPGGGPNNERFF.

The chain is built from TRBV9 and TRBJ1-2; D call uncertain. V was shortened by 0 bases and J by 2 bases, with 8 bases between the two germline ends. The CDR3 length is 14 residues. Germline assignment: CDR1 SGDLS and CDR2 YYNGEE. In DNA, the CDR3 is TGTGCCAGCAGCGTAGAAGCGGGGAACTATGGCTACACCTTC. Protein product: CASSVEAGNYGYTF.

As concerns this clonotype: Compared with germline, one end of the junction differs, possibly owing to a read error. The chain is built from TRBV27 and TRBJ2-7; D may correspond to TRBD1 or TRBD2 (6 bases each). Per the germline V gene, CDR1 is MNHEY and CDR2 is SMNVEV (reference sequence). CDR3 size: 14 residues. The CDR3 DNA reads TGTGTCAGCAAAAGGGGGGACTCCTCCTACGAGCAGTACTTC. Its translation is CVSKRGDSSYEQYF.

The CDR3 sequence: CASSQPGQGKHQAFF. CDR3 coding DNA: TGCGCCAGCAGCCAGCCGGGACAGGGCAAACATCAAGCTTTCTTT. The genes are TRBV4-1 and TRBJ1-1; TRBD1 matches at 9 bases. This CDR3 region has 15 residues. In germline, CDR1 is MGHRA, CDR2 YSYEKL. V was pared by 3 bases and J by 9 bases, with 11 bases of the junction left unmatched.

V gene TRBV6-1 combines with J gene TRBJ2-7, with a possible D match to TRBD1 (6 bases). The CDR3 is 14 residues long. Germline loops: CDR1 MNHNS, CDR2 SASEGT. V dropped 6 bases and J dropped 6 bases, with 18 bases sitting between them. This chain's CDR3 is CASRDSGARVEQYF. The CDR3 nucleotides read TGTGCCAGCAGGGACAGTGGGGCACGGGTCGAGCAGTACTTC.

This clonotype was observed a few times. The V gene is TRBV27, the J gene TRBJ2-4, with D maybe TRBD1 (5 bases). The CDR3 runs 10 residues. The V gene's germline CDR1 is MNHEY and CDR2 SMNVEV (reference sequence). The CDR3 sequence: CVVGVNIQYF. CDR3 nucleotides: TGTGTAGTAGGGGTAAACATTCAGTACTTC.

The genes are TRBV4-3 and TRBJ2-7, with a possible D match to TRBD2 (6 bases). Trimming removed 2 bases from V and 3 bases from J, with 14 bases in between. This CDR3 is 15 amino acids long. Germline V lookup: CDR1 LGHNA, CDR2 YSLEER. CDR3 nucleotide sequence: TGCGCCAGCAGCCAAACCGGACTACCTCACTACGAGCAGTACTTC. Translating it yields CASSQTGLPHYEQYF.

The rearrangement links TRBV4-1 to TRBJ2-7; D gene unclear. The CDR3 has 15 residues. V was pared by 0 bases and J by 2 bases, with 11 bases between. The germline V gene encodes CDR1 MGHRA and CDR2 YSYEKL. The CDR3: CASSQEGTLAYEQYF. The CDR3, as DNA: TGCGCCAGCAGCCAAGAGGGCACCTTAGCCTACGAGCAGTACTTC.

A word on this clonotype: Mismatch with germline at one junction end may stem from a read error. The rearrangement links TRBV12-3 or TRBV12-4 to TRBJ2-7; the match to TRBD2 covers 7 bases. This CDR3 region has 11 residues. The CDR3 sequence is CASSLGEGQDF. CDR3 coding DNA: TGTGCCAGCAGTTTAGGGGAGGGGCAGGACTTC.

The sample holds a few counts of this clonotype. CDR3: CASGLSETQYF. The CDR3 region has the DNA TGTGCCAGCGGTCTCAGTGAGACCCAGTACTTC. This chain connects TRBV7-9 to TRBJ2-5; D is ambiguous. This CDR3 comprises 11 residues. Trimming removed 8 bases from V and 5 bases from J, with 9 bases in between. Per the germline V gene, CDR1 is SEHNR and CDR2 is FQNEAQ (reference sequence). The full variable domain, in which reference TRBV7-9 and TRBJ2-5 provide the parts outside the CDR3, is DTGVSQNPRHKITKRGQNVTFRCDPISEHNRLYWYRQTLGQGPEFLTYFQNEAQLEKSRLLSDRFSAERPKGSFSTLEIQRTEQGDSAMYLCASGLSETQYFGPGTRLLVL.

The CDR3 is CASSLSRGISYEQYF. Written as DNA, the CDR3 is TGTGCCAGCAGCTTGTCAAGGGGAATCTCCTACGAGCAGTACTTC. The chain joins TRBV7-2 to TRBJ2-7; TRBD1 is a possible D gene (5 bases). Germline V CDR1 and CDR2: SGHTA, FQGNSA. This CDR3 is built from 15 residues. V lost 3 bases, J lost 0 bases, and 12 bases lay in between.

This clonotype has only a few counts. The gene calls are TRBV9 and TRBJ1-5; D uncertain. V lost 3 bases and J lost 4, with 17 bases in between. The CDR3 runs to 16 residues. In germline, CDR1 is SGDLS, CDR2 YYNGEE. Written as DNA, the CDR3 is TGTGCCAGCAGCGAAGGGCCCGGTGGGCCGAATCAGCCCCAGCATTTT. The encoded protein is CASSEGPGGPNQPQHF.

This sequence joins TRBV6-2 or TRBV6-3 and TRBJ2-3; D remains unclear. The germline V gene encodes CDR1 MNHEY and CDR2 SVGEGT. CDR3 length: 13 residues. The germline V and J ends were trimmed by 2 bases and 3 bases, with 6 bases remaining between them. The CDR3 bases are TGTGCCAGCAGTTACCCCGAAACAGATACGCAGTATTTT. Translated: CASSYPETDTQYF.

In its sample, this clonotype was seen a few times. This chain's CDR3 is CASSQVWEGSNTGELFF. CDR3 coding DNA: TGTGCCAGCAGCCAAGTGTGGGAGGGGTCGAACACCGGGGAGCTGTTTTTT. V and J are TRBV4-2 and TRBJ2-2, with TRBD2 matching 7 bases. The CDR3 length is 17 residues. V trimming: 1 base; J trimming: 0 bases; junction bases outside the gene matches: 5. Germline loops: CDR1 LGHNA, CDR2 YNFKEQ.

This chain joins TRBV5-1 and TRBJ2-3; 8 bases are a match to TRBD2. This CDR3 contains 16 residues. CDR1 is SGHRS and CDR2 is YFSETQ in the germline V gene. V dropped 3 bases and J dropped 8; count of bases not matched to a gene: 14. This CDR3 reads CASSSGGGPAGGTQYF. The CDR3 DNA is TGCGCCAGCAGCTCTGGAGGAGGACCCGCGGGGGGTACGCAGTATTTT.

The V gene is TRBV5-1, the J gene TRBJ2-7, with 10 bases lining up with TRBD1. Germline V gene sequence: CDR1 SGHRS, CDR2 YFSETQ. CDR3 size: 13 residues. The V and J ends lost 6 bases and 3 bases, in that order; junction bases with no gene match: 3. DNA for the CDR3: TGCGCCAGCACCCGGACAGGGGGCTACGAGCAGTACTTC. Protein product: CASTRTGGYEQYF.

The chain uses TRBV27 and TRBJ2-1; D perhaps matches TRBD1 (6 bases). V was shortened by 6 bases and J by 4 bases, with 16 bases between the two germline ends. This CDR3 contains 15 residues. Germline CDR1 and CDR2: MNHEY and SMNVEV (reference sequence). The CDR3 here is CASRKGTTPYNEQFF. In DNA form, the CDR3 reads TGTGCCAGCAGAAAAGGGACAACACCATACAATGAGCAGTTCTTC.

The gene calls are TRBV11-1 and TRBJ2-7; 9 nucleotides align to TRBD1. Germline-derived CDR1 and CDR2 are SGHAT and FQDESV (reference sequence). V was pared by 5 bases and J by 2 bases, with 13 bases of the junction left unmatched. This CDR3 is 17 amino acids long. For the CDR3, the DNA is TGTGCCAGCAGCCGTGGAAGGCCTAGGGACAGGGCCTACGAGCAGTACTTC. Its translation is CASSRGRPRDRAYEQYF.

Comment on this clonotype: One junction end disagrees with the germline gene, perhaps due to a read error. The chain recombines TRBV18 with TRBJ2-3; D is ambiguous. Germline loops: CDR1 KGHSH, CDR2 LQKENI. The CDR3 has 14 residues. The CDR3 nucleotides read TGTGCCAGCTCACCATTGGCCAACACAGATACGCTGTATTTT. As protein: CASSPLANTDTLYF. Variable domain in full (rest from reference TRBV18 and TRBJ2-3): NAGVMQNPRHLVRRRGQEARLRCSPMKGHSHVYWYRQLPEEGLKFMVYLQKENIIDESGMPKERFSAEFPKEGPSILRIQQVVRGDSAAYFCASSPLANTDTLYFGPGTRLTVL.

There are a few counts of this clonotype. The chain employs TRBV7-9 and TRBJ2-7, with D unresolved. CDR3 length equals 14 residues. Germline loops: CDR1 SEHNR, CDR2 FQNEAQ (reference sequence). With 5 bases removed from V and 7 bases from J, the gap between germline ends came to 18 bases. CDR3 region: CASSLPGVVGEQYF. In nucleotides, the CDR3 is TGTGCCAGCAGCCTCCCTGGGGTTGTTGGTGAGCAGTACTTC.

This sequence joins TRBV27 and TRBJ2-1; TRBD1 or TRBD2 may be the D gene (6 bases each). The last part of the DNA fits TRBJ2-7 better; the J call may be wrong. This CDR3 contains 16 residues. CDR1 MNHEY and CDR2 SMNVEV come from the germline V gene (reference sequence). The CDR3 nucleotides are TGTGCCAGCAGTTTAACAGGGAGGCTAAGAAACTACGAGCAGTACTTC. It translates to CASSLTGRLRNYEQYF.

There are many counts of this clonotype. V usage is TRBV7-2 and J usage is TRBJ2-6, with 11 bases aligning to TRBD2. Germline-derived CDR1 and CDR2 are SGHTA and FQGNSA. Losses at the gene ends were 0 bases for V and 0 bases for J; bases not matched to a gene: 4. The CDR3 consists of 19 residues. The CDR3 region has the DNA TGTGCCAGCAGCTTAGCCCCTAGCGGGGGGTTCTCTGGGGCCAACGTCCTGACTTTC. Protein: CASSLAPSGGFSGANVLTF.

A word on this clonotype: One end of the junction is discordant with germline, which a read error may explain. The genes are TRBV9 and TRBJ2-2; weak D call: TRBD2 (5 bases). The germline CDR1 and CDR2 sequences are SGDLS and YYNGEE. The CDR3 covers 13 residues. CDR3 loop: CASSSRGPGELCF. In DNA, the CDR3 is TGTGCCAGCAGCTCCCGCGGGCCCGGGGAGCTGTGTTTT.

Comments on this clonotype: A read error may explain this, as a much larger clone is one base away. CDR3 sequence: CASSISGGAYNEQYF. The CDR3 DNA sequence: TGTGCCAGCAGCATTAGCGGGGGGGCCTACAATGAGCAGTACTTC. The chain employs TRBV7-3 and TRBJ2-7, with 11 bases lining up with TRBD2. The V segment lost 5 bases and the J segment 7 bases; nucleotides outside the gene matches: 10. Looked up from germline, CDR1 is SGHTA and CDR2 is FQGTGA. The CDR3 runs to 15 residues.

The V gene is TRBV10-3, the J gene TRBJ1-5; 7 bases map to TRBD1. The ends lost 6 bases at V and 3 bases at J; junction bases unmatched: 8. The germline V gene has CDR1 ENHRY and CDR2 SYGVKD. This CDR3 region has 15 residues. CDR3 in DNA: TGTGCCATCAGCCCCGAGACAGGGTACAATCAGCCCCAGCATTTT. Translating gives CAISPETGYNQPQHF.